The rows below give T cell receptor beta chains drawn from one sample of a study of blood T cell repertoires in COVID-19. Data came from immunoSEQ multiplex PCR; TCRdb stores just in-frame clones and leaves some out. The sample yields roughly 260,000 clones, almost 90% seen once. The sample was peripheral blood. These receptor sequences come from a woman aged 25 to 45 with COVID-19, enrolled during active disease. The CDR3 runs from the conserved cysteine through the conserved F or W. The D gene is left open where the match is weak. The listing skips clone size in some rows; elsewhere it reads once, few, many or a size class.

V,size,D,J,CDR3,DNA
TRBV5-4,-,TRBD2,TRBJ2-2,CASSAPTTSARTGELFF,TGTGCCAGCAGCGCCCCCACTACTAGCGCGAGGACCGGGGAGCTGTTTTTT
TRBV11-3,-,-,TRBJ2-2,CASSLKRAGWNTGELFF,TGTGCCAGCAGCCTCAAACGGGCAGGGTGGAACACCGGGGAGCTGTTTTTT
TRBV11-2,-,TRBD1,TRBJ1-4,CASSQSGQGIEKLFF,TGTGCCAGCAGCCAATCGGGACAGGGTATTGAAAAACTGTTTTTT
TRBV10-3,-,TRBD1,TRBJ2-7,CAMGQGYEQYF,TGTGCCATGGGACAGGGCTACGAGCAGTACTTC
TRBV19,once,TRBD2,TRBJ2-1,CASSADVAGGFGEQFF,TGTGCCAGTAGTGCCGACGTAGCGGGAGGGTTCGGAGAGCAGTTCTTC
TRBV5-1,-,-,TRBJ2-3,CASSRRESTDTQYF,TGCGCCAGCAGCCGCCGGGAGAGCACAGATACGCAGTATTTT
TRBV29-1,-,-,TRBJ2-3,CSVAWTDKASTDTQYF,TGCAGCGTTGCCTGGACAGACAAAGCTAGCACAGATACGCAGTATTTT
TRBV28,-,-,TRBJ1-5,CASSQRGSRQPQHF,TGTGCCAGCAGCCAACGGGGTAGTCGGCAGCCCCAGCATTTT
TRBV7-3,once,TRBD1,TRBJ1-2,CASSYRTGNGYTF,TGTGCCAGCAGTTACAGGACAGGCAATGGCTACACCTTC
TRBV5-5,-,-,TRBJ1-5,CASSLGWAGQPQHF,TGTGCCAGCAGCTTGGGATGGGCGGGACAGCCCCAGCATTTT
TRBV7-2,few,-,TRBJ2-5,CASSQQGEAGETQYF,TGTGCCAGCAGCCAGCAGGGGGAGGCCGGAGAGACCCAGTACTTC
TRBV28,-,-,TRBJ2-4,CASSLGGKNIQYF,TGTGCCAGCAGTTTGGGCGGGAAAAACATTCAGTACTTC
TRBV9,once,TRBD1,TRBJ1-2,CASSVSPQTDRGGYTF,TGTGCCAGCAGCGTCTCCCCCCAGACGGACAGGGGTGGCTACACCTTC
TRBV28,-,TRBD1,TRBJ2-7,CASKRQGAQYEQYF,TGTGCCAGCAAGAGACAGGGGGCGCAGTACGAGCAGTACTTC
TRBV6-5,-,-,TRBJ2-5,CASSYSGQGLETQYF,TGTGCCAGCAGTTACTCTGGGCAGGGGCTGGAGACCCAGTACTTC
TRBV27,-,-,TRBJ1-6,CASRKQSSYNSPLHF,TGTGCCAGCAGAAAACAGAGCTCCTATAATTCACCCCTCCACTTT
TRBV12-3/TRBV12-4,-,-,TRBJ1-2,CASSFSTGAGYTF,TGTGCCAGCAGCTTTTCCACAGGAGCCGGCTACACCTTC
TRBV4-1,-,-,TRBJ2-5,CASSQDPEETQYF,TGCGCCAGCAGCCAAGATCCCGAAGAGACCCAGTACTTC
TRBV10-3,-,TRBD2,TRBJ2-2,CATNFGAGGPGTGELFF,TGTGCCACAAATTTCGGGGCGGGAGGGCCAGGCACCGGGGAGCTGTTTTTT
TRBV19,once,TRBD1,TRBJ1-4,CASSIDRTGHLYNEKLFF,TGTGCCAGTAGTATAGACCGGACAGGGCATCTCTATAATGAAAAACTGTTTTTT
TRBV18,-,TRBD1,TRBJ1-5,CASSLDRGHQPQHF,TGTGCCAGCTCACTCGACAGGGGGCATCAGCCCCAGCATTTT
TRBV29-1,-,TRBD1,TRBJ1-5,CSARTGDQPQHF,TGCAGCGCCCGGACAGGGGATCAGCCCCAGCATTTT
TRBV9,-,TRBD1,TRBJ1-3,CASSVGPGTGNSGNTIYF,TGTGCCAGCAGCGTAGGGCCGGGGACAGGGAACTCGGGAAACACCATATATTTT
TRBV13,-,-,TRBJ2-1,CASSIRGTNYNEQFF,TGTGCCAGCAGCATAAGGGGGACCAACTACAATGAGCAGTTCTTC
TRBV6-1,-,TRBD2,TRBJ2-1,CASSAGTSGYNEQFF,TGTGCCAGCAGTGCCGGGACTAGCGGATACAATGAGCAGTTCTTC
TRBV3-1/TRBV3-2,-,-,TRBJ2-3,CASSLNDRGDTQYF,TGTGCCAGCAGCCTCAACGATAGGGGCGATACGCAGTATTTT
TRBV18,-,-,TRBJ2-2,CASSPPTGPATGELFF,TGTGCCAGCTCACCACCGACAGGACCGGCCACCGGGGAGCTGTTTTTT
TRBV15,-,TRBD1,TRBJ1-5,CATSRDRGLIQPQHF,TGTGCCACCAGCAGGGACAGGGGGCTTATTCAGCCCCAGCATTTT